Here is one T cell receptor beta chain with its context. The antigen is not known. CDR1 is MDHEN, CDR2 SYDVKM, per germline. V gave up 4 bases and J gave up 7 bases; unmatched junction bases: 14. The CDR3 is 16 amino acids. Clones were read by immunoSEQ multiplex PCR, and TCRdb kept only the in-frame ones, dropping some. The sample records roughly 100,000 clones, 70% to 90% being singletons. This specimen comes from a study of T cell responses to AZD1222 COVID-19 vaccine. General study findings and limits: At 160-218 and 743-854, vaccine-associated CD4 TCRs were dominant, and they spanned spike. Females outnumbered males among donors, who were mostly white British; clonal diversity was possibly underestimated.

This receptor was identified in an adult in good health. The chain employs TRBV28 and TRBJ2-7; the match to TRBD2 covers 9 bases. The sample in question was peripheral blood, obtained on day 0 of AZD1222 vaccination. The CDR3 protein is CASSSVGEREVGEQYF. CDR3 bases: TGTGCCAGCAGTTCGGTTGGGGAGCGGGAGGTAGGGGAGCAGTACTTC.